This entry lists 18 T cell receptor beta chains sequenced from one sample in a study of Tregs in tolerant kidney transplant recipients. Using immunoSEQ multiplex PCR, the repertoire was profiled, and TCRdb retains in-frame clones only, with some absent. Recorded for this sample: tens of thousands of clones. The sequences come from CD4+ T cells from blood, collected before the transplant. The receptors were sampled from a human donor who received a combined kidney and bone marrow transplant.

On this clone itself: The CDR3 end lies 3 residues beyond the end of the read and is filled in from the germline J gene. This chain uses TRBV18 with TRBJ2-6, with 8 nucleotides matching TRBD1. Germline V gene lookup returns CDR1 KGHSH and CDR2 LQKENI. V shed 3 bases, J shed 0 bases, and the junction held 1 base outside the gene matches. The CDR3 consists of 16 residues. CDR3 region: CASSPQGASGANVLTF. The CDR3 DNA, read in part, is TGTGCCAGCTCACCGCAGGGGGCCTCTGGGGCCAACGTC.

CDR3 amino acids: CASSPSPGGETQYF. The part of the CDR3 DNA that was read is TGTGCCAGCAGCCCCTCTCCCGGCGGAGAGACC. The chain recombines TRBV7-7 with TRBJ2-5; no clear D. The CDR3 end lies 3 residues beyond the end of the read and is filled in from the germline J gene. CDR3 length: 14 residues. CDR1 SSHAT and CDR2 FNYEAQ come from the germline V gene (reference sequence). V lost 5 bases and J 4 bases, leaving 14 bases between the germline ends.

For this clone: With the read ending 3 residues before the CDR3 end, the germline J gene is used to fill in that end. The gene calls are TRBV30 and TRBJ1-1; TRBD1 might be the D (5 bases). V lost 0 bases, J lost 4 bases, and 9 bases lay in between. The V gene's germline CDR1 is GTSNPN and CDR2 SVGIG (reference sequence). This CDR3 has 13 amino acids. The part of the CDR3 DNA that was read is TGTGCCTGGAGTGTAGGGGCGGCCACTGAA. Translating it yields CAWSVGAATE. From start to end, the CDR3 is CAWSVGAATEAFF.

With respect to this clone: Sequencing ends 3 residues short of the CDR3 end; the germline J gene provides the rest. The genes are TRBV2 and TRBJ2-2; tentative D call: TRBD2 (7 bases). This CDR3 is built from 14 residues. Germline lookup yields CDR1 SNHLY and CDR2 FYNNEI. The V end was cut by 0 bases, the J end by 7 bases, with 9 bases between. The DNA read from the CDR3 is TGTGCCAGCAGTGAAGCGCGGGGGCACGGGGAG. As protein: CASSEARGHGE. The full CDR3 reads CASSEARGHGELFF.

Regarding this clone: The read gets to within 3 residues of the CDR3 end, and the germline J gene fills in the rest. The rearrangement joins TRBV5-1 to TRBJ1-2, with 8 bases that match TRBD1. The CDR3 length is 17 residues. V was clipped by 4 bases and J by 4 bases; unmatched bases: 15. Germline assignment: CDR1 SGHRS and CDR2 YFSETQ. The sequenced CDR3 bases are TGCGCCAGCAGCCCGGGACAGGAAAGTAGTATCGGCTATGGC. Translating gives CASSPGQESSIGYG. The full CDR3 reads CASSPGQESSIGYGYTF.

As concerns this clone: The CDR3 end lies 3 residues beyond the end of the read and is filled in from the germline J gene. This chain links TRBV7-2 with TRBJ2-7; the match to TRBD2 covers 8 bases. Germline lookup yields CDR1 SGHTA and CDR2 FQGNSA. CDR3 length: 14 amino acids. With 5 bases clipped from V and 5 bases from J, the junction kept 8 bases outside the gene matches. The CDR3: CASSVGLDVHEQYF. CDR3 DNA (partial): TGTGCCAGCAGCGTGGGACTAGATGTACACGAG.

In the case of this clone: Read data end 3 residues before the CDR3 end; the end is taken from the germline J gene. The chain employs TRBV18 and TRBJ1-2, with a possible D match to TRBD1 (6 bases). The length of the CDR3 is 17 residues. V lost 4 bases to trimming and J lost 0 bases, with 18 bases between them. In germline, CDR1 is KGHSH, CDR2 LQKENI. CDR3 amino acids: CASSRTERRGSNYGYTF. The covered CDR3 bases are TGTGCCAGCTCACGGACAGAGCGTCGGGGTTCTAACTATGGC.

As regards this clone: The read ends 3 residues shy of where the CDR3 ends; the end is completed using the germline J gene. The chain is built from TRBV20-1 and TRBJ1-5, with D possibly matching TRBD1 (5 bases). CDR1 and CDR2 from the germline V gene are DFQATT and SNEGSKA (reference sequence). V was shortened by 0 bases and J by 6 bases, with 15 bases between the two germline ends. The CDR3 has 15 amino acids. The part of the CDR3 DNA that was read is TGCAGTGCTAGAGATTACCAGGGATCGGCTCAGCCC. Its protein product is CSARDYQGSAQP. The CDR3 in its entirety is CSARDYQGSAQPQHF.

CDR3 amino acids: CASSQDPGGGTDTQYF. The part of the CDR3 DNA that was read is TGCGCCAGCAGCCAAGACCCGGGCGGGGGGACAGATACG. V is TRBV4-1 and J is TRBJ2-3; 8 bases agree with TRBD2. The CDR3 is cut off 3 residues early in the read; its end comes from the germline J gene. The CDR3 extends over 16 amino acids. Germline CDR1 and CDR2: MGHRA and YSYEKL. With 0 bases clipped from V and 3 bases from J, the junction kept 5 bases outside the gene matches.

A remark on this clone: The read finishes 3 residues shy of the CDR3 end, and the germline J gene is used to complete it. The chain has TRBV7-2 and TRBJ2-3; D remains ambiguous. The CDR3 covers 13 residues. Germline V gene lookup returns CDR1 SGHTA and CDR2 FQGNSA. The CDR3 bases that were read are TGTGCCAGCAGCCTACCAACACAGATAACG. Translated: CASSLPTQIT. The full-length CDR3 reads as CASSLPTQITQYF.

The CDR3 protein is CASSLTEGATGNTIYF. CDR3 DNA (partial): TGTGCCAGCAGCTTAACTGAGGGGGCTACTGGAAACACC. J is TRBJ1-3 and V is TRBV7-6, with 7 positions matching TRBD1. The read finishes 3 residues shy of the CDR3 end, and the germline J gene is used to complete it. The CDR3 sequence is 16 residues long. CDR1 is SGHVS, CDR2 FNYEAQ, per germline. Unmatched junction bases numbered 6, after V lost 2 bases and J lost 2 bases.

A note on this clone: The read stops 3 residues short of the end of the CDR3; the missing end is completed from the germline J gene. The rearrangement uses TRBV7-2 and TRBJ1-1, with a weak D call TRBD1 (5 bases). Per germline, CDR1 SGHTA and CDR2 FQGNSA. V lost 3 bases and J 0 bases, leaving 11 bases between the germline ends. The CDR3 totals 15 residues. CDR3: CASSFYDSVNTEAFF. The CDR3 bases that were read are TGTGCCAGCAGCTTCTACGACAGTGTGAACACTGAA.

As regards this clone: The CDR3 end falls 3 residues outside the read, so it is completed with the germline J gene. The genes are TRBV29-1 and TRBJ1-3; D is possibly TRBD1 (5 bases). This CDR3 has 13 amino acids. The V gene's germline CDR1 is SQVTM and CDR2 ANQGSEA. Trimming stripped 6 bases from V and 1 base from J, with 10 bases between. CDR3 loop: CSVETVSGNTIYF. The covered CDR3 bases are TGCAGCGTCGAGACAGTTTCTGGAAACACC.

Remarks on this clone: Coverage ceases 3 residues before the CDR3 finishes, and the germline J gene fills in the end. V usage is TRBV7-2 and J usage is TRBJ2-1, with 9 bases matching TRBD2. The CDR3 length is 15 residues. Germline CDR1 reads SGHTA; CDR2 reads FQGNSA. V lost 1 base, J lost 8 bases, and 6 bases stayed unmatched. The CDR3 here is CASSLVGAGGDEQFF. The sequenced CDR3 bases are TGTGCCAGCAGCTTAGTGGGAGCGGGAGGAGATGAG.

Details on this clone: The CDR3 extends 3 residues past the end of the read, so its final part is completed from the germline J gene. J is TRBJ1-1 and V is TRBV19, with 9 nucleotides matching TRBD1. CDR3 length: 14 amino acids. V lost 4 bases to trimming and J lost 5 bases; unmatched junction nucleotides: 5. From germline, CDR1 is LNHDA and CDR2 SQIVND (reference sequence). CDR3 in amino acids: CASSRTGARTEAFF. CDR3 DNA (partial): TGTGCCAGTAGTAGGACAGGGGCAAGGACTGAA.

The CDR3 here is CASRSGGLETQYF. The sequenced part of the CDR3 DNA is TGTGCCAGTAGATCCGGGGGGCTGGAGACC. The chain combines TRBV19 with TRBJ2-5; tentatively, D is TRBD2 (7 bases). The sequence runs out 3 residues before the end of the CDR3; the remainder is reconstructed from the germline J gene. Germline-derived CDR1 and CDR2 are LNHDA and SQIVND (reference sequence). Deletions cut 6 bases from V and 5 bases from J, with 13 bases between. The CDR3 spans 13 residues.

Comment on this clone: Read data end 3 residues before the CDR3 end; the end is taken from the germline J gene. The chain has TRBV7-2 and TRBJ2-7; TRBD1 is a possible D gene (5 bases). CDR1 and CDR2 (germline): SGHTA, FQGNSA. V lost 4 bases to trimming and J lost 4 bases, with 11 bases between them. CDR3 size: 13 residues. The DNA read from the CDR3 is TGTGCCAGCAGCTCCGGACAACGGTACGAG. Its protein is CASSSGQRYE. The CDR3 in full is CASSSGQRYEQYF. The whole variable domain, remainder taken from reference TRBV7-2 and TRBJ2-7, is GAGVSQSPSNKVTEKGKDVELRCDPISGHTALYWYRQSLGQGLEFLIYFQGNSAPDKSGLPSDRFSAERTGGSVSTLTIQRTQQEDSAVYLCASSSGQRYEQYFGPGTRLTVT.

As for this clone: Sequencing ends 3 residues short of the CDR3 end; the germline J gene provides the rest. The chain is built from TRBV19 and TRBJ1-2, with TRBD1 as a possible D gene (6 bases). Germline values: CDR1 LNHDA, CDR2 SQIVND (reference sequence). This CDR3 comprises 13 residues. V was shortened by 6 bases and J by 1 base, with 9 bases between the two germline ends. CDR3 amino acids: CASRGTLNYGYTF. The part of the CDR3 DNA that was read is TGTGCCAGTAGGGGGACACTTAACTATGGC.